A single sample gave rise to the 32 T cell receptor beta chains below, sequenced in a study of OX40 agonist ivuxolimab in advanced cancers. Using immunoSEQ multiplex PCR, the repertoire was profiled, and TCRdb retains in-frame clones only, with some absent. Of roughly 41,000 clones detected, 70% to 80% appear once; the ten largest clones hold approximately 22%. The sample here was CD4+ or CD8+ T cells sorted from blood, taken in a trial of the OX40 agonist ivuxolimab. These receptors all stem from an adult with an advanced solid tumor such as melanoma, head and neck, liver or kidney cancer.

The chain joins TRBV4-3 to TRBJ1-2, with TRBD1 matching over 7 bases. CDR1 LGHNA and CDR2 YSLEER come from the germline V gene. Losses at the gene ends were 1 base for V and 5 bases for J; bases not matched to a gene: 10. This CDR3 is built from 16 residues. The CDR3 bases are TGCGCCAGCAGCCAAGCCCTAGGAGGGGGCTTTTATGGCTACACCTTC. It encodes CASSQALGGGFYGYTF.

This CDR3 is CASSDTSGGYTDTQYF. The CDR3 nucleotides read TGTGCCAGCAGTGATACTAGCGGGGGATACACAGATACGCAGTATTTT. This chain connects TRBV25-1 to TRBJ2-3; TRBD2 aligns across 11 bases. Germline V CDR1 and CDR2: MGHDK, SYGVNS. The CDR3 has 16 amino acids. V lost 3 bases, J lost 2 bases, and 4 bases stayed unmatched.

This sequence joins TRBV6-4 and TRBJ2-7; D possibly matches TRBD1 or TRBD2 (6 bases each). CDR1 MRHNA and CDR2 SNTAGT come from the germline V gene. V was pared by 7 bases and J by 5 bases, with 18 bases between. The CDR3 totals 14 residues. For the CDR3, the DNA is TGTGCCAGCAACGGGGGCAGGGGAAACGACGAGCAGTACTTC. Protein: CASNGGRGNDEQYF.

The rearrangement uses TRBV10-3 and TRBJ2-7, with D perhaps TRBD1 (5 bases). Germline V gives CDR1 ENHRY, CDR2 SYGVKD. The CDR3 covers 14 residues. V shed 2 bases and J shed 1 base, with 9 bases lying between them. The CDR3 is CAISEGSGSYEQYF. CDR3 sequence (DNA): TGTGCCATCAGTGAGGGGTCAGGGTCCTACGAGCAGTACTTC.

The rearrangement links TRBV19 to TRBJ2-7; weak D call: TRBD1 (8 bases). With 3 bases removed from V and 1 base from J, the gap between germline ends came to 13 bases. Germline CDR1 and CDR2: LNHDA and SQIVND (reference sequence). This CDR3 has 15 amino acids. The CDR3 sequence: CASSIGQGGSYEQYF. The CDR3 DNA reads as TGTGCCAGTAGTATCGGACAGGGAGGGTCCTACGAGCAGTACTTC.

The chain recombines TRBV7-9 with TRBJ2-7; TRBD1 aligns across 12 bases. Germline V gene lookup returns CDR1 SEHNR and CDR2 FQNEAQ (reference sequence). Trimming at V came to 5 bases and at J to 6 bases, leaving 8 bases not matched to a gene. The CDR3 runs to 15 residues. CDR3 region: CASSPRDRGRSEQYF. CDR3 sequence (DNA): TGTGCCAGCAGCCCGCGGGACAGGGGGCGCTCCGAGCAGTACTTC.

The chain combines TRBV7-2 with TRBJ2-3; 9 nucleotides agree with TRBD1. Trimming took 2 bases from V and 3 from J; bases not matched to a gene: 6. In germline, CDR1 is SGHTA, CDR2 FQGNSA. The CDR3 has 16 amino acids. CDR3 in DNA: TGTGCCAGCAGCTTACCTGGGACAGGGCCTACAGATACGCAGTATTTT. Encoded protein: CASSLPGTGPTDTQYF. The full variable domain, in which reference TRBV7-2 and TRBJ2-3 provide the parts outside the CDR3, is GAGVSQSPSNKVTEKGKDVELRCDPISGHTALYWYRQSLGQGLEFLIYFQGNSAPDKSGLPSDRFSAERTGGSVSTLTIQRTQQEDSAVYLCASSLPGTGPTDTQYFGPGTRLTVL.

This clone was detected only once. The gene calls are TRBV6-4 and TRBJ2-1; maybe TRBD2 (7 bases). CDR1 and CDR2 (germline): MRHNA, SNTAGT. CDR3 length: 15 amino acids. V shed 0 bases and J shed 4 bases, with 10 bases lying between them. The CDR3 region is CASSDSGGPYNEQFF. Here the CDR3 DNA reads TGTGCCAGCAGTGACTCGGGGGGGCCGTACAATGAGCAGTTCTTC.

The chain combines TRBV11-2 with TRBJ1-5; 8 nucleotides line up with TRBD1. V was pared by 4 bases and J by 0 bases, with 8 bases of the junction left unmatched. Germline CDR1 SGHAT, CDR2 FQNNGV. CDR3 size: 17 residues. The CDR3 DNA reads TGTGCCAGCAGCTCACCACAGGGGGTACATAGCAATCAGCCCCAGCATTTT. The encoded protein is CASSSPQGVHSNQPQHF.

The chain links TRBV2 to TRBJ2-1; D is ambiguous. Trimming took 3 bases from V and 8 from J, leaving 11 bases between them. Germline lookup yields CDR1 SNHLY and CDR2 FYNNEI. CDR3 length: 13 amino acids. The CDR3 loop reads CASSEFFNHEQFF. CDR3 coding DNA: TGTGCCAGCAGTGAGTTTTTTAACCATGAGCAGTTCTTC.

The rearrangement links TRBV7-2 to TRBJ1-1; possibly TRBD1 for D (5 bases). This CDR3 contains 16 residues. Germline CDR1 is SGHTA and CDR2 is FQGNSA. V shed 1 base and J shed 2 bases, with 14 bases lying between them. The CDR3 DNA reads TGTGCCAGCAGCTTAGTTTCGCTCAGGGCAAACACTGAAGCTTTCTTT. It is translated as CASSLVSLRANTEAFF. The full variable domain, its missing parts supplied by reference TRBV7-2 and TRBJ1-1, is GAGVSQSPSNKVTEKGKDVELRCDPISGHTALYWYRQSLGQGLEFLIYFQGNSAPDKSGLPSDRFSAERTGGSVSTLTIQRTQQEDSAVYLCASSLVSLRANTEAFFGQGTRLTVV.

The V call is TRBV28, the J call TRBJ1-5, with no clear D. Trimming cost V 0 bases and J 7 bases, with 4 bases left between them. The length of the CDR3 is 12 residues. Germline V gene lookup returns CDR1 MDHEN and CDR2 SYDVKM. The CDR3 coding sequence is TGTGCCAGCAGTTTATGGTCCCAGCCCCAGCATTTT. As protein: CASSLWSQPQHF.

This chain uses TRBV6-8 with TRBJ2-1; 9 nucleotides align to TRBD2. With V trimmed by 2 bases and J by 6 bases, 11 bases remained unmatched. This CDR3 is built from 17 residues. Looked up from germline, CDR1 is MNHGY and CDR2 is SAAAGT. The CDR3 region is CASSYLLAGVLGNEQFF. CDR3 in DNA: TGTGCCAGCAGTTACCTGTTAGCGGGGGTGCTTGGCAATGAGCAGTTCTTC.

For this clone: The sample carries other DNA sequences with the same CDR3. The chain recombines TRBV6-4 with TRBJ1-1, with D hard to call. The CDR3 is 13 amino acids. V was cut by 3 bases and J by 1 base, with 6 bases left in between. CDR1 is MRHNA and CDR2 is SNTAGT in the germline V gene. The CDR3 region is CASSEIPNTEAFF. As DNA, the CDR3 is TGTGCCAGCAGTGAGATACCGAACACTGAAGCTTTCTTT.

The chain links TRBV6-1 to TRBJ1-1; 8 positions match TRBD1. Trimming took 2 bases from V and 3 from J; bases not matched to a gene: 5. The CDR3 contains 15 residues. Germline values: CDR1 MNHNS, CDR2 SASEGT. The CDR3: CASSEQGASYTEAFF. CDR3 sequence (DNA): TGTGCCAGCAGTGAACAGGGGGCGTCTTACACTGAAGCTTTCTTT.

V gene TRBV7-9 combines with J gene TRBJ1-6; D gene unclear. The germline gives CDR1 SEHNR, CDR2 FQNEAQ (reference sequence). Between the trimmed V and J ends, which lost 5 bases and 5 bases, there was a span of 19 bases. This CDR3 region has 17 residues. As DNA, the CDR3 is TGTGCCAGCAGCCCCACCCCCTTTGGACTTGATAATTCACCCCTCCACTTT. The encoded protein is CASSPTPFGLDNSPLHF.

This clone appeared once. V is TRBV7-9 and J is TRBJ2-4; D may be TRBD1 or TRBD2 (5 bases each). CDR3 length: 16 amino acids. V was pared by 5 bases and J by 2 bases, with 16 bases between. Germline values: CDR1 SEHNR, CDR2 FQNEAQ (reference sequence). The CDR3 sequence: CASSRRDDGSKNIQYF. The CDR3 DNA reads TGTGCCAGCAGCCGCCGGGACGACGGATCCAAAAACATTCAGTACTTC.

V is TRBV7-8 and J is TRBJ2-7; D not certain. The CDR3 covers 13 residues. CDR1 SGHVS and CDR2 FQNEAQ come from the germline V gene. Trimming removed 1 base at V and 7 bases at J, with 11 bases between. This CDR3 is CASSLGQSWEQYF. As DNA, the CDR3 is TGTGCCAGCAGCTTAGGGCAGTCCTGGGAGCAGTACTTC. Complete variable domain (other parts from reference TRBV7-8 and TRBJ2-7): GAGVSQSPRYKVAKRGQDVALRCDPISGHVSLFWYQQALGQGPEFLTYFQNEAQLDKSGLPSDRFFAERPEGSVSTLKIQRTQQEDSAVYLCASSLGQSWEQYFGPGTRLTVT.

The chain joins TRBV5-6 to TRBJ1-2; 7 bases match TRBD1. Trimming took 5 bases from V and 1 from J; bases not matched to a gene: 14. Germline loops: CDR1 SGHDT, CDR2 YYEEEE. CDR3 size: 17 residues. The DNA for the CDR3 is TGTGCCAGCAGGTTTAGAGCAGGGACAGCTTATAACTATGGCTACACCTTC. Protein product: CASRFRAGTAYNYGYTF.

The genes are TRBV21-1 and TRBJ2-7; the tabulated D call, TRBD2, remains unverified against the DNA. TRBV21-1 is flagged as a pseudogene. The CDR3 consists of 16 residues. The chain's CDR3 is CASSCRVLREFYEQYF. CDR3 in DNA: TGTGCCAGCAGCTGTCGCGTCTTGCGGGAGTTCTACGAGCAGTACTTC.

Turning to this clone: One end of the junction varies from germline; a read error may be responsible. The CDR3 region has the DNA TGTGCTAGCAGCTTGGGGCAGGGCTACAATGAGCAGTTCTTC. This codes for CASSLGQGYNEQFF. The rearrangement links TRBV7-7 to TRBJ2-1; D might be TRBD1 (5 bases). The V gene's germline CDR1 is SSHAT and CDR2 FNYEAQ (reference sequence). This CDR3 is 14 amino acids long.

The chain combines TRBV5-6 with TRBJ1-4; 12 positions match TRBD1. The germline V gene has CDR1 SGHDT and CDR2 YYEEEE. Germline trimming cut 4 bases from V and 7 bases from J; bases unmatched to any gene: 8. This CDR3 spans 16 amino acids. CDR3 sequence: CASSAGTGGAGEKLFF. In DNA, the CDR3 is TGTGCCAGCAGCGCGGGGACAGGGGGCGCGGGTGAAAAACTGTTTTTT.

This clone was seen more than once but under ten times. V is TRBV2 and J is TRBJ2-6, with D tentatively TRBD1 or TRBD2 (5 bases each). Germline-derived CDR1 and CDR2 are SNHLY and FYNNEI. This CDR3 has 18 residues. Trimming pared 3 bases from V and 0 bases from J, leaving 15 bases between. CDR3 nucleotides: TGTGCCAGCAGTGAGTCGGGGCGCGGAGCCTCTGGGGCCAACGTCCTGACTTTC. It is translated as CASSESGRGASGANVLTF.

CDR3 loop: CASSRSSGGAGDTQYF. In DNA, the CDR3 is TGTGCCAGCAGCCGATCTAGCGGGGGGGCGGGAGATACGCAGTATTTT. The rearrangement uses TRBV7-9 and TRBJ2-3; 12 nucleotides align to TRBD2. This CDR3 region has 16 residues. Germline V gene sequence: CDR1 SEHNR, CDR2 FQNEAQ (reference sequence). V lost 5 bases and J lost 5; bases outside the gene matches: 8.

The genes are TRBV18 and TRBJ2-3; 13 bases match TRBD2. The CDR3 is 16 residues long. V shed 3 bases and J 5 bases; nucleotides not matched to a gene: 5. Germline CDR1 and CDR2: KGHSH and LQKENI. The CDR3 protein is CASSPRTSGGGDTQYF. As DNA, the CDR3 is TGTGCCAGCTCACCCCGGACTAGCGGGGGTGGAGATACGCAGTATTTT. The variable domain in full, with the rest retrieved from reference TRBV18 and TRBJ2-3, is NAGVMQNPRHLVRRRGQEARLRCSPMKGHSHVYWYRQLPEEGLKFMVYLQKENIIDESGMPKERFSAEFPKEGPSILRIQQVVRGDSAAYFCASSPRTSGGGDTQYFGPGTRLTVL.

In DNA form, the CDR3 reads TGTGCCAGCAGCCAAACCGGGGCGGGTGAAAAACTGTTTTTT. This encodes CASSQTGAGEKLFF. This sequence joins TRBV14 and TRBJ1-4; possibly TRBD1 for D (5 bases). Trimming cost V 2 bases and J 7 bases, with 11 bases left between them. The germline CDR1 and CDR2 sequences are SGHDN and FVKESK. There are 14 residues in the CDR3. Variable domain in full (rest from reference TRBV14 and TRBJ1-4): EAGVTQFPSHSVIEKGQTVTLRCDPISGHDNLYWYRRVMGKEIKFLLHFVKESKQDESGMPNNRFLAERTGGTYSTLKVQPAELEDSGVYFCASSQTGAGEKLFFGSGTQLSVL.

The V and J genes are TRBV7-2 and TRBJ2-3; D remains ambiguous. V was cut by 3 bases and J by 2 bases, with 9 bases left in between. Germline V gives CDR1 SGHTA, CDR2 FQGNSA. The CDR3 covers 14 residues. The chain's CDR3 is CASSFGTTTDTQYF. CDR3 DNA sequence: TGTGCCAGCAGCTTTGGCACGACCACAGATACGCAGTATTTT. Full variable domain (missing parts from reference TRBV7-2 and TRBJ2-3): GAGVSQSPSNKVTEKGKDVELRCDPISGHTALYWYRQSLGQGLEFLIYFQGNSAPDKSGLPSDRFSAERTGGSVSTLTIQRTQQEDSAVYLCASSFGTTTDTQYFGPGTRLTVL.

This clone was detected ten times or more. The chain has TRBV5-4 and TRBJ2-2; TRBD2 might be the D (5 bases). This CDR3 comprises 14 residues. The V gene's germline CDR1 is SGHNT and CDR2 YYREEE (reference sequence). Trimming removed 4 bases from V and 5 bases from J, with 12 bases in between. The CDR3 nucleotides read TGTGCCAGCAGCGATTTTACGGGGACCGGGGAGCTGTTTTTT. Its protein is CASSDFTGTGELFF.

The V and J genes are TRBV7-2 and TRBJ2-5; the match to TRBD2 covers 12 bases. V trimming: 4 bases; J trimming: 4 bases; junction bases outside the gene matches: 4. The germline V gene encodes CDR1 SGHTA and CDR2 FQGNSA. The CDR3 extends over 15 amino acids. CDR3 in amino acids: CASSSLAGGPETQYF. The CDR3 DNA reads as TGTGCCAGCAGCTCTCTAGCGGGGGGGCCAGAGACCCAGTACTTC. The full variable domain, in which reference TRBV7-2 and TRBJ2-5 provide the parts outside the CDR3, is GAGVSQSPSNKVTEKGKDVELRCDPISGHTALYWYRQSLGQGLEFLIYFQGNSAPDKSGLPSDRFSAERTGGSVSTLTIQRTQQEDSAVYLCASSSLAGGPETQYFGPGTRLLVL.

The chain joins TRBV27 to TRBJ1-3; no reliable D call. Trimming took off 3 bases at V and 0 bases at J, with 15 bases between the two ends. The CDR3 runs 17 residues. CDR1 and CDR2 from the germline V gene are MNHEY and SMNVEV (reference sequence). CDR3 nucleotides: TGTGCCAGCAGTTTTTTTCCGCCCTCGGACTCTGGAAACACCATATATTTT. Translated: CASSFFPPSDSGNTIYF.

V is TRBV11-3 and J is TRBJ1-1; D uncertain. CDR1 and CDR2 (germline): SGHNT, YENEEA. The ends were cut back, 2 bases at V and 1 base at J, with 8 bases in the middle. This CDR3 is 14 amino acids long. CDR3 loop: CASSLSLTNTEAFF. CDR3 DNA: TGTGCCAGCAGCTTATCTCTTACGAACACTGAAGCTTTCTTT.

The chain joins TRBV10-3 to TRBJ1-1; 11 bases are shared with TRBD1. With V trimmed by 4 bases and J by 5 bases, 12 bases remained unmatched. CDR1 and CDR2 (germline): ENHRY, SYGVKD. The CDR3 runs 17 residues. The CDR3 region has the DNA TGTGCCATCAGTGCTAACTTCGGACAGGGGGCTCGGACTGAAGCTTTCTTT. It encodes CAISANFGQGARTEAFF.